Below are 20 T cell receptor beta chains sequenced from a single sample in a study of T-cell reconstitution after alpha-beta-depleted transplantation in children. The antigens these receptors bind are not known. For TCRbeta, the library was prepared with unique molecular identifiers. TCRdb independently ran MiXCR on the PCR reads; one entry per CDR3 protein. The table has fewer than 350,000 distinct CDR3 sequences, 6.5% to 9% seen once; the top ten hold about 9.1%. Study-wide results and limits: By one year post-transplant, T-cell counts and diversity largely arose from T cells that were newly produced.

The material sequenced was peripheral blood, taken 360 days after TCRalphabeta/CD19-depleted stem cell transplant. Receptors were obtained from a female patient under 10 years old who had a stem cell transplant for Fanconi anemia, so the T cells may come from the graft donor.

The CDR3 DNA sequence: TGTGCCAGCAGTTCAACCCCGGGACTGCAATATCAGCCCCAGCATTTT. This codes for CASSSTPGLQYQPQHF. The chain has TRBV7-8 and TRBJ1-5; weak D call: TRBD1 (5 bases). Germline V gives CDR1 SGHVS, CDR2 FQNEAQ. The CDR3 consists of 16 residues. With 6 bases removed from V and 5 bases from J, the gap between germline ends came to 20 bases. Complete variable domain (other parts from reference TRBV7-8 and TRBJ1-5): GAGVSQSPRYKVAKRGQDVALRCDPISGHVSLFWYQQALGQGPEFLTYFQNEAQLDKSGLPSDRFFAERPEGSVSTLKIQRTQQEDSAVYLCASSSTPGLQYQPQHFGDGTRLSIL.

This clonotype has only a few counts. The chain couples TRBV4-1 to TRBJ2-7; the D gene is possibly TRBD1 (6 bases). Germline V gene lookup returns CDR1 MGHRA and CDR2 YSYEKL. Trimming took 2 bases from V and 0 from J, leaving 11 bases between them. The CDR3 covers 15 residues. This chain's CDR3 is CASSQTRDNSYEQYF. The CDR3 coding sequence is TGCGCCAGCAGCCAAACCCGGGACAACTCCTACGAGCAGTACTTC.

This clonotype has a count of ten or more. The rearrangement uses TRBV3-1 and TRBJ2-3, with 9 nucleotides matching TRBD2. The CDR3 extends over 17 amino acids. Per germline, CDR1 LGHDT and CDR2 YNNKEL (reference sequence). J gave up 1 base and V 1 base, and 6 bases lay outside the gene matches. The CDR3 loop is CASSQVLAGAGTDTQYF. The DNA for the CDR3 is TGTGCCAGCAGCCAAGTCTTAGCGGGGGCCGGCACAGATACGCAGTATTTT.

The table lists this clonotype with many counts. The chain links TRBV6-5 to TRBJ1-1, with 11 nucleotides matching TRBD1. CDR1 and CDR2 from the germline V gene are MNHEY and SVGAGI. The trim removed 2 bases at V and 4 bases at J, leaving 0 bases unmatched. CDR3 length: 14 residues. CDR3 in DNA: TGTGCCAGCAGTTACGGGACAGGGGGCACTGAAGCTTTCTTT. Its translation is CASSYGTGGTEAFF.

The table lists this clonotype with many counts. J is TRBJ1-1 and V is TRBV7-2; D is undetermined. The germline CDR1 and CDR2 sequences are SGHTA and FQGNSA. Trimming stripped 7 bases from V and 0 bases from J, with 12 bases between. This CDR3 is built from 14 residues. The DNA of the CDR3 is TGTGCCAGCACCCACACTGTCTTGAACACTGAAGCTTTCTTT. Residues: CASTHTVLNTEAFF. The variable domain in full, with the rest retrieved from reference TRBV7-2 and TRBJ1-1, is GAGVSQSPSNKVTEKGKDVELRCDPISGHTALYWYRQSLGQGLEFLIYFQGNSAPDKSGLPSDRFSAERTGGSVSTLTIQRTQQEDSAVYLCASTHTVLNTEAFFGQGTRLTVV.

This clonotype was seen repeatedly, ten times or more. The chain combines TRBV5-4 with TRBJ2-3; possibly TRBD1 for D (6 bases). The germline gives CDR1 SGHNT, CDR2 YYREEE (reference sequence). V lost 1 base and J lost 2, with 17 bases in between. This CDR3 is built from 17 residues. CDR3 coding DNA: TGTGCCAGCAGCTTGAGGTACAGGGCCATCAACACAGATACGCAGTATTTT. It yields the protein CASSLRYRAINTDTQYF.

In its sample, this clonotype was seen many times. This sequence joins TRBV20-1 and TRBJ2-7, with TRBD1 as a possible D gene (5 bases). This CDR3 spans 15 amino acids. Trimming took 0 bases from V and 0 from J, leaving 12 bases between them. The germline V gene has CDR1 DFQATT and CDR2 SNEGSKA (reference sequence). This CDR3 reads CSARERTRYSYEQYV. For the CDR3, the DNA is TGCAGTGCTAGAGAGAGGACAAGATACTCCTACGAGCAGTACGTC.

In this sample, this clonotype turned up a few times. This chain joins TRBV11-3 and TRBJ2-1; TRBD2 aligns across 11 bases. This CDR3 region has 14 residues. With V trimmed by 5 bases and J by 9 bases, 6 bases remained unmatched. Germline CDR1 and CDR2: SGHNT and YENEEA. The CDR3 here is CASSRGLAGGEQFF. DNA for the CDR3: TGTGCCAGCAGCCGGGGGCTAGCGGGAGGTGAGCAGTTCTTC.

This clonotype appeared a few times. The CDR3 DNA reads TGTGCCAGCAGCGGCGATTACGGAGAGAACACTGAAGCTTTCTTT. Translating it yields CASSGDYGENTEAFF. The chain recombines TRBV7-9 with TRBJ1-1; D is uncertain. Germline CDR1 reads SEHNR; CDR2 reads FQNEAQ (reference sequence). The length of the CDR3 is 15 residues. Trimming cost V 5 bases and J 1 base, with 14 bases left between them.

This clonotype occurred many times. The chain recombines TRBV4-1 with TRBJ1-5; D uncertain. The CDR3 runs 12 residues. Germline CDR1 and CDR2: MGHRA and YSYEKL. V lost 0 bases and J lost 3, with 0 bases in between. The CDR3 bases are TGCGCCAGCAGCCAAGACAATCAGCCCCAGCATTTT. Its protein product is CASSQDNQPQHF.

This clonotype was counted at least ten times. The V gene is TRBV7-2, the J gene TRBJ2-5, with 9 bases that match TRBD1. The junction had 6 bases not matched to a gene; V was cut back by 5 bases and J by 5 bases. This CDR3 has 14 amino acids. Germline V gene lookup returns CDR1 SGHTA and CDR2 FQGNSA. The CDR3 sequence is CASSQGTGRETQYF. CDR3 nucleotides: TGTGCCAGCAGCCAAGGGACAGGGAGGGAGACCCAGTACTTC.

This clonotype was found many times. CDR3 in DNA: TGTGCCAGCAGTCGTGACTTGCGGGAGAGAGATACGCAGTATTTT. It specifies CASSRDLRERDTQYF. The genes are TRBV7-7 and TRBJ2-3; 7 nucleotides align to TRBD2. The germline V gene has CDR1 SSHAT and CDR2 FNYEAQ (reference sequence). The CDR3 is 15 residues long. J lost 5 bases, V lost 6 bases, and 11 bases had no gene match.

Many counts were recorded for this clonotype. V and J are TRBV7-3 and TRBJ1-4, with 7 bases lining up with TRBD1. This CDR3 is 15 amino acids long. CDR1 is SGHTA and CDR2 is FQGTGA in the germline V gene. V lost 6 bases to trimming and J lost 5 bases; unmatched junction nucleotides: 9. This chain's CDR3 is CASRKRGGENEKLFF. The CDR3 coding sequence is TGTGCCAGCAGGAAAAGAGGGGGCGAGAATGAAAAACTGTTTTTT.

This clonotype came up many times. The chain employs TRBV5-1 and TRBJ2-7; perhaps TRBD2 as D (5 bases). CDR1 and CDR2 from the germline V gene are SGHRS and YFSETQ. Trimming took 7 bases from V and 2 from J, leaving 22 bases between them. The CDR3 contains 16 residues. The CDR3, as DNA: TGCGCCAGCGGGAGAGTTTTTGACTCCAATACCTACGAGCAGTACTTC. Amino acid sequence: CASGRVFDSNTYEQYF.

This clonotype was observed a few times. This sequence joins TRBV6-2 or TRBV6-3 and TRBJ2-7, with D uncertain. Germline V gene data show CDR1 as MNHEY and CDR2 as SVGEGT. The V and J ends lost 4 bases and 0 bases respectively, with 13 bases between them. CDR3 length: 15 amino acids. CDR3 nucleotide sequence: TGTGCCAGCAGTTCGGTTACATATAGCTCCTACGAGCAGTACGTC. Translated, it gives CASSSVTYSSYEQYV.

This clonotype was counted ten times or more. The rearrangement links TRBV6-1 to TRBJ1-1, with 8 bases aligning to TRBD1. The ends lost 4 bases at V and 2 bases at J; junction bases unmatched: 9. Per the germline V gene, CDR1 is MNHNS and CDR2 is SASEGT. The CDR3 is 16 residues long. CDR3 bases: TGTGCCAGCAGTGCCGACAGGGGATGGGTAAACACTGAAGCTTTCTTT. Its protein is CASSADRGWVNTEAFF.

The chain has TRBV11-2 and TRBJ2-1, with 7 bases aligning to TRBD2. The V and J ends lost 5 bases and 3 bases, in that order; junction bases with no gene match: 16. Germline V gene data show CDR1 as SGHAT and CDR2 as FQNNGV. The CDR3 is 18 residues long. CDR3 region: CASSPLGGFDLIYNEQFF. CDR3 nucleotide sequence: TGTGCCAGCAGCCCTTTGGGGGGGTTCGACCTGATCTACAATGAGCAGTTCTTC.

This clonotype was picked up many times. The CDR3 DNA reads as TGCAGTGGGACACGGGGGGTCTACGAGCAGTACTTC. This encodes CSGTRGVYEQYF. This chain connects TRBV20-1 to TRBJ2-7; 7 bases line up with TRBD2. Germline-derived CDR1 and CDR2 are DFQATT and SNEGSKA (reference sequence). V lost 7 bases, J lost 3 bases, and 6 bases stayed unmatched. The CDR3 consists of 12 residues.

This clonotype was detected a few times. The CDR3 region is CASREDRAFESSYEQYF. Here the CDR3 DNA reads TGTGCCAGCAGGGAGGACAGGGCCTTTGAGAGCTCCTACGAGCAGTACTTC. This chain joins TRBV6-1 and TRBJ2-7, with TRBD1 matching 8 bases. CDR1 MNHNS and CDR2 SASEGT come from the germline V gene. The V and J ends lost 6 bases and 0 bases, in that order; junction bases with no gene match: 13. The CDR3 totals 17 residues.

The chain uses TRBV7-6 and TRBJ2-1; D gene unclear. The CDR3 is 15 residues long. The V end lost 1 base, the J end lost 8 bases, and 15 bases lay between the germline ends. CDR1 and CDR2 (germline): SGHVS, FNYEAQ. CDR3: CASSLGAGLRDEQFF. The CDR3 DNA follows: TGTGCCAGCAGCTTAGGAGCCGGCTTAAGGGATGAGCAGTTCTTC.